This record concerns one T cell receptor (beta chain) sequence. Its specificity is unknown. The data belong to a study of beta chain features in type 1 diabetes. Study-level findings and limits: Among all four CD4+ subsets, Type 1 diabetes patients had TCRB CDR3s that were moderately but significantly shorter.

The CDR3 is 13 residues long. Trimming pared 1 base from V and 8 bases from J, leaving 14 bases between. Per the germline V gene, CDR1 is GTSNPN and CDR2 is SVGIG (reference sequence). Reverse transcribing all isolated RNA meant expressed TCRB transcripts were sequenced. The table came from immunoSEQ multiplex PCR; TCRdb's copy has only in-frame clones and leaves some out. The table includes 200,000 to 250,000 clones, approximately 14% detected once. Sorting that relied on CD45RO/CCR7/CD25/CD127/CD95/CD27 yielded CD4+ naive, central memory, regulatory and stem cell-like memory cells. The source material was naive CD4+ T cells from blood. The sequence was collected from a young man with type 1 diabetes. V and J are TRBV30 and TRBJ1-2; TRBD1 might be the D (5 bases). The DNA for the CDR3 is TGTGCCTGGAGTGCGGCCCTCGGGGGGGGCTACACCTTC. Translating gives CAWSAALGGGYTF.